These T cell receptor beta chains were read from a single sample in a study of blood T cell repertoires in COVID-19. The assay was immunoSEQ multiplex PCR, and TCRdb's table has in-frame clones only and misses some. Of around 180,000 clones in the sample, 80% to 90% are singletons; the top ten hold roughly 3%. What was sequenced was peripheral blood. Receptors were obtained from a man in his fifties or sixties with acute or convalescent COVID-19. Both conserved end residues are part of each CDR3. Each record gives: clone size, V gene, J gene, D gene, CDR3 DNA, CDR3 protein. A D gene is named only where the DNA matches it firmly. Expanded clones get a size class; other rows say once, few or many, or leave the size out.

clone size: few; V gene: TRBV11-2; J gene: TRBJ2-2; D gene: -; CDR3 DNA: TGTGCCAGCAGCCCCAGGGGCGGTGCGAACACCGGGGAGCTGTTTTTT; CDR3 protein: CASSPRGGANTGELFF
clone size: -; V gene: TRBV29-1; J gene: TRBJ2-1; D gene: -; CDR3 DNA: TGCAGCGCCGCCTGGCAGAACTACAATGAGCAGTTCTTC; CDR3 protein: CSAAWQNYNEQFF
clone size: -; V gene: TRBV5-1; J gene: TRBJ2-3; D gene: TRBD2; CDR3 DNA: TGCGCCAGCAGCTCGAGCGGGGGAGGGACAGATACGCAGTATTTT; CDR3 protein: CASSSSGGGTDTQYF
clone size: -; V gene: TRBV7-9; J gene: TRBJ2-1; D gene: -; CDR3 DNA: TGTGCCAGCAGCTTGACTAGAAATGAGCAGTTCTTC; CDR3 protein: CASSLTRNEQFF
clone size: few; V gene: TRBV5-1; J gene: TRBJ1-1; D gene: -; CDR3 DNA: TGCGCCAGCAGCAGGACAATATCTACTATGAACACTGAAGCTTTCTTT; CDR3 protein: CASSRTISTMNTEAFF
clone size: -; V gene: TRBV7-2; J gene: TRBJ2-7; D gene: TRBD1; CDR3 DNA: TGTGCCAGCAGCGCGGACAGGGGGCAGTACGAGCAGTACTTC; CDR3 protein: CASSADRGQYEQYF
clone size: -; V gene: TRBV6-6; J gene: TRBJ2-7; D gene: -; CDR3 DNA: TGTGCCAGCAGTTTCTTTGGCGGCCTCTCCTACGAGCAGTACTTC; CDR3 protein: CASSFFGGLSYEQYF
clone size: -; V gene: TRBV28; J gene: TRBJ2-1; D gene: TRBD2; CDR3 DNA: TGTGCCAGCAATGCGGGAGGACATGAGGGTGAGCAGTTCTTC; CDR3 protein: CASNAGGHEGEQFF
clone size: -; V gene: TRBV5-1; J gene: TRBJ2-4; D gene: TRBD2; CDR3 DNA: TGCGCCAGCAGCTCGGGGAGCGGGAGCGGCGCCAAAAACATTCAGTACTTC; CDR3 protein: CASSSGSGSGAKNIQYF
clone size: -; V gene: TRBV5-1; J gene: TRBJ2-7; D gene: -; CDR3 DNA: TGCGCCAGCAGCTTGATCCAGGGGGGATCCTACGAGCAGTACTTC; CDR3 protein: CASSLIQGGSYEQYF
clone size: -; V gene: TRBV4-2; J gene: TRBJ2-1; D gene: -; CDR3 DNA: TGTGCCAGCAGCCAAGATCGGGGGGAGCAGTTCTTC; CDR3 protein: CASSQDRGEQFF
clone size: -; V gene: TRBV19; J gene: TRBJ2-2; D gene: TRBD1; CDR3 DNA: TGTGCCAGTAGTATCTTCGGGTTGACAGGGGGGCACACCGGGGAGCTGTTTTTT; CDR3 protein: CASSIFGLTGGHTGELFF
clone size: -; V gene: TRBV7-3; J gene: TRBJ1-2; D gene: TRBD1; CDR3 DNA: TGTGCCAGCAGCTTAGGAGGAGGGGGCGCTTACTATGGCTACACCTTC; CDR3 protein: CASSLGGGGAYYGYTF
clone size: -; V gene: TRBV27; J gene: TRBJ1-6; D gene: -; CDR3 DNA: TGTGCCAGCAGTTTACGGGGAATTAATTCACCCCTCCACTTT; CDR3 protein: CASSLRGINSPLHF
clone size: once; V gene: TRBV7-7; J gene: TRBJ2-2; D gene: TRBD2; CDR3 DNA: TGTGCTAGCCCCGGGGGGGAGTCTGGGGAGCTGTTTTTT; CDR3 protein: CASPGGESGELFF
clone size: once; V gene: TRBV29-1; J gene: TRBJ1-1; D gene: -; CDR3 DNA: TGCAGCGTAGGGGCCCAGAACACTGAAGCTTTCTTT; CDR3 protein: CSVGAQNTEAFF
clone size: -; V gene: TRBV7-9; J gene: TRBJ2-1; D gene: -; CDR3 DNA: TGTGCCAGCAGCCAGACTAGTCCCGCTTACAATGAGCAGTTCTTC; CDR3 protein: CASSQTSPAYNEQFF
clone size: -; V gene: TRBV19; J gene: TRBJ2-2; D gene: TRBD1; CDR3 DNA: TGTGCCAGTAGTCGGACAGGGGGCACCGGGGAGCTGTTTTTT; CDR3 protein: CASSRTGGTGELFF
clone size: -; V gene: TRBV7-2; J gene: TRBJ2-3; D gene: -; CDR3 DNA: TGTGCCAGCAGCCCACGCCGCCAGCGAGCCGATACGCAGTATTTT; CDR3 protein: CASSPRRQRADTQYF
clone size: -; V gene: TRBV7-2; J gene: TRBJ2-5; D gene: -; CDR3 DNA: TGTGCCGGTTCTACGGACAGACAAGAGACCCAGTACTTC; CDR3 protein: CAGSTDRQETQYF
clone size: -; V gene: TRBV27; J gene: TRBJ2-2; D gene: -; CDR3 DNA: TGTGCCAGCAAGAGAGAAGTACGGAACACCGGGGAGCTGTTTTTT; CDR3 protein: CASKREVRNTGELFF
clone size: -; V gene: TRBV2; J gene: TRBJ2-1; D gene: -; CDR3 DNA: TGTGCCAGGTCAGCCCCGGACTTAATACCGTTCTTC; CDR3 protein: CARSAPDLIPFF
clone size: -; V gene: TRBV5-1; J gene: TRBJ2-5; D gene: -; CDR3 DNA: TGCGCCAGCAGCTTGGTGTTAAGTACCGCGGAGACCCAGTACTTC; CDR3 protein: CASSLVLSTAETQYF
clone size: -; V gene: TRBV6-1; J gene: TRBJ2-1; D gene: -; CDR3 DNA: TGTGCCAGCAGTGAAAGAGCGATTCTTTCCGATGAGCAGTTCTTC; CDR3 protein: CASSERAILSDEQFF
clone size: -; V gene: TRBV5-1; J gene: TRBJ2-2; D gene: TRBD1; CDR3 DNA: TGCGCCAGCAGCTTGGAGGACAGGGGGACCACGAACACCGGGGAGCTGTTTTTT; CDR3 protein: CASSLEDRGTTNTGELFF
clone size: -; V gene: TRBV6-2/TRBV6-3; J gene: TRBJ1-2; D gene: TRBD1; CDR3 DNA: TGTGCCAGCAGTCTCGCAGGGACAGGGCAAGGCTACACCTTC; CDR3 protein: CASSLAGTGQGYTF
clone size: -; V gene: TRBV5-1; J gene: TRBJ1-4; D gene: -; CDR3 DNA: TGCGCCAGCAGCTTGATTGGAGGGGCGGGTGAAAAACTGTTTTTT; CDR3 protein: CASSLIGGAGEKLFF
clone size: -; V gene: TRBV29-1; J gene: TRBJ2-2; D gene: TRBD2; CDR3 DNA: TGCAGCGTTCGGGGGGAAGCCGGGGAGCTGTTTTTT; CDR3 protein: CSVRGEAGELFF
clone size: -; V gene: TRBV5-4; J gene: TRBJ1-3; D gene: -; CDR3 DNA: TGTGCCAGCAGCAGCCAAAAGGGGGCTGGAAACACCATATATTTT; CDR3 protein: CASSSQKGAGNTIYF
clone size: -; V gene: TRBV11-3; J gene: TRBJ2-1; D gene: TRBD2; CDR3 DNA: TGTGCCAGCAGCCCGGGACTAGCGGGGTACAATGAGCAGTTCTTC; CDR3 protein: CASSPGLAGYNEQFF